A single sample is the source of the 8 T cell receptor beta chains below, sequenced in a study of T-cell reconstitution after alpha-beta-depleted transplantation in children. Preparation of the TCRbeta library was carried out with unique molecular identifiers. TCRdb recomputed calls from the PCR reads with MiXCR, one row per CDR3 protein. Among just over 200,000 distinct CDR3 sequences, under 8.5% were seen once, and the ten largest hold roughly 36%. Source: PBMCs, mostly from graft donor cells, taken 360 days after TCRalphabeta/CD19-depleted stem cell transplant. All receptors come from a male patient under 10 years old who had a stem cell transplant for acute myeloid leukemia, so the T cells may come from the graft donor.

The V gene is TRBV5-1, the J gene TRBJ1-2; TRBD1 is a possible D gene (5 bases). The germline CDR1 and CDR2 sequences are SGHRS and YFSETQ. CDR3 length: 14 amino acids. Trimming stripped 7 bases from V and 2 bases from J, with 15 bases between. The CDR3 DNA reads as TGCGCCAGCGGCGAGGGGCGCGACAACTATGGCTACACCTTC. It translates to CASGEGRDNYGYTF.

The chain joins TRBV4-2 to TRBJ1-1; perhaps TRBD1 as D (5 bases). Germline V gene sequence: CDR1 LGHNA, CDR2 YNFKEQ. V was shortened by 1 base and J by 4 bases, with 10 bases between the two germline ends. The CDR3 has 14 residues. CDR3 bases: TGTGCCAGCAGCCAAGTGACGGGACCCACTGAAGCTTTCTTT. It codes for CASSQVTGPTEAFF.

This clonotype has a handful of counts. The J gene is TRBJ1-1, the V gene TRBV20-1; TRBD1 is a possible D gene (6 bases). V was cut by 1 base and J by 5 bases, with 14 bases left in between. This CDR3 has 14 amino acids. Germline V gene sequence: CDR1 DFQATT, CDR2 SNEGSKA (reference sequence). CDR3 in DNA: TGCAGTGCTAGAGTACCCTGGGGGACAACTGAAGCTTTCTTT. Protein: CSARVPWGTTEAFF.

This rearrangement joins TRBV15 to TRBJ1-2; TRBD1 aligns across 7 bases. The CDR3 consists of 14 residues. V was clipped by 4 bases and J by 9 bases; unmatched bases: 11. Looked up from germline, CDR1 is LNHNV and CDR2 is YYDKDF (reference sequence). As DNA, the CDR3 is TGTGCCACCAGCATGCGGGACAGCCCTCTTCGCTACACCTTC. Translation: CATSMRDSPLRYTF.

This clonotype was detected a few times. The gene calls are TRBV7-9 and TRBJ1-4; D is undetermined. Germline V gene sequence: CDR1 SEHNR, CDR2 FQNEAQ (reference sequence). The length of the CDR3 is 16 residues. Trimming cost V 6 bases and J 3 bases, with 17 bases left between them. CDR3: CASRVSGFGANEKLFF. The DNA of the CDR3 is TGTGCCAGCAGAGTATCGGGGTTCGGAGCTAATGAAAAACTGTTTTTT. The full variable domain, in which reference TRBV7-9 and TRBJ1-4 provide the parts outside the CDR3, is DTGVSQNPRHKITKRGQNVTFRCDPISEHNRLYWYRQTLGQGPEFLTYFQNEAQLEKSRLLSDRFSAERPKGSFSTLEIQRTEQGDSAMYLCASRVSGFGANEKLFFGSGTQLSVL.

This clonotype turned up a few times. The chain employs TRBV12-3 or TRBV12-4 and TRBJ2-5; D may be TRBD1 (5 bases). V was pared by 7 bases and J by 3 bases, with 12 bases between. The CDR3 runs to 13 residues. CDR3 nucleotides: TGTGCCAGCACCATCGACAGAGAAGAGACCCAGTACTTC. It is translated as CASTIDREETQYF.

This clonotype was seen a few times. CDR3 nucleotides: TGTGCCAGCAGCGTAGACAGTCCGACCGGGGAGCTGTTTTTT. Its translation: CASSVDSPTGELFF. The rearrangement joins TRBV9 to TRBJ2-2; D remains unclear. CDR3 length: 14 residues. CDR1 is SGDLS and CDR2 is YYNGEE in the germline V gene. With 0 bases removed from V and 5 bases from J, the gap between germline ends came to 8 bases.

This clonotype turned up a few times. J is TRBJ2-5 and V is TRBV3-1; possible D gene TRBD2, 5 bases. Trimming took 1 base from V and 5 from J, leaving 17 bases between them. The CDR3 covers 16 residues. Looked up from germline, CDR1 is LGHDT and CDR2 is YNNKEL (reference sequence). Here the CDR3 DNA reads TGTGCCAGCAGCCAAGGTGTTCGGAGGACGAGCGAGACCCAGTACTTC. Residues: CASSQGVRRTSETQYF.